The rows below give T cell receptor beta chains drawn from one sample of a study of beta chain features in type 1 diabetes. TCRdb's copy holds only in-frame clones and misses some; the assay was immunoSEQ multiplex PCR. The sample contains 400,000 or so clones, roughly 12% of which appear only once. Sequencing was carried out using naive CD4+ T cells from blood. The receptors here all came from a woman aged 18-29 years with type 1 diabetes. CDR3s include the opening cysteine and the closing phenylalanine or tryptophan. A D gene is named only where the DNA matches it firmly. Rows give clone size only sometimes, using once, few, many, or a class for an expanded clone.

d_call j_call v_call clone_size cdr3_nt cdr3_aa
TRBD1 TRBJ2-7 TRBV29-1 few TGCAGCGTTAGACAGGGGGCGGGCTACGAGCAGTACTTC CSVRQGAGYEQYF
TRBD1 TRBJ2-6 TRBV7-8 . TGTGCCAGCAGCTGGGACAGGGATAACTCTGGGGCCAACGTCCTGACTTTC CASSWDRDNSGANVLTF
TRBD2 TRBJ2-7 TRBV19 . TGTGCCAGTAGTGCACCGGGACTAACCCTCTACGAGCAGTACTTC CASSAPGLTLYEQYF
TRBD2 TRBJ2-3 TRBV6-5 . TGTGCCAGCAGGGGCGGACTAGTAGGGACGCAGTATTTT CASRGGLVGTQYF
. TRBJ2-7 TRBV7-2 . TGTGCCAGCAGCCGGGACTGGAACCGTTACGAGCAGTACTTC CASSRDWNRYEQYF
. TRBJ1-4 TRBV14 . TGTGCCAGCAGCCAAGTCAGGGGTCCGAATGAAAAACTGTTTTTT CASSQVRGPNEKLFF
. TRBJ2-3 TRBV19 few TGTGCCAGTAGTATACAGGGCGGGGATCCAGATACGCAGTATTTT CASSIQGGDPDTQYF
TRBD1 TRBJ2-1 TRBV30 . TGTGCCTGGAGGAAACCGGGACAGGGGGTCAATGAGCAGTTCTTC CAWRKPGQGVNEQFF
. TRBJ2-7 TRBV4-3 . TGCGCCAGCAGCCAAGGACAAGGAGCGGCCGTCTCCTACGAGCAGTACTTC CASSQGQGAAVSYEQYF
. TRBJ1-2 TRBV7-9 few TGTGCCAGCAGCCATGAACAGCCTCTTCCCATTTTC CASSHEQPLPIF
. TRBJ1-1 TRBV4-3 few TGCGCCAGCAGCCCACGTGGGGGGGATCGCGCTGAAGCTTTCTTT CASSPRGGDRAEAFF
TRBD1 TRBJ2-5 TRBV5-1 . TGCGCCAGCAAGCAGGGGGCTGGGGAGACCCAGTACTTC CASKQGAGETQYF
. TRBJ2-2 TRBV12-5 few TGTGCTAGTGCCCAAACCGGGGAGCTGTTTTTT CASAQTGELFF
. TRBJ2-6 TRBV7-9 . TGTGCCAGCAGTTCGTCTGGGGCCAACGTCCTGACTTTC CASSSSGANVLTF
. TRBJ2-5 TRBV5-4 few TGTGCCAGCAGCTTTTCGAGGAGCCGGGAGACCCAGTACTTC CASSFSRSRETQYF
. TRBJ2-3 TRBV5-1 . TGCGCCAGCAGCTTGGCGACAGCCTACCCCGGCGGCACAGATACGCAGTATTTT CASSLATAYPGGTDTQYF
. TRBJ2-4 TRBV9 . TGTGCCAGCAGCGTACAAGGAGGGGCGGCCAAAAACATTCAGTACTTC CASSVQGGAAKNIQYF
. TRBJ2-7 TRBV9 . TGTGCCAGCAGCGTAGCTACGTCCTACGAGCAGTACTTC CASSVATSYEQYF
. TRBJ1-6 TRBV7-9 . TGTGCCAGCAGCCTGACAGACGCGAAACTCCACTTT CASSLTDAKLHF
TRBD2 TRBJ2-1 TRBV5-1 few TGCGCCAGCAGCAGGGAGGGACGGAGCTCCTACAATGAGCAGTTCTTC CASSREGRSSYNEQFF
. TRBJ1-5 TRBV6-6 . TGTGCCAGCAGTTACCTAGGGAGGGATCAGCCCCAGCATTTT CASSYLGRDQPQHF
TRBD2 TRBJ2-3 TRBV14 . TGTGCCAGCAGCCGACTAGCGGGAGGGCTAACAGATACGCAGTATTTT CASSRLAGGLTDTQYF
. TRBJ2-1 TRBV10-3 few TGTGCCATCAAAGGGACTCGTCTCAATGAGCAGTTCTTC CAIKGTRLNEQFF
TRBD1 TRBJ2-5 TRBV28 few TGTGCCAGCAGTTTCGACAGGGCTTGGGAGACCCAGTACTTC CASSFDRAWETQYF
TRBD1 TRBJ2-2 TRBV12-5 few TGTGCTAGTGGTTTGGTACTCACGGGACAGGGGTCCGGGGAGCTGTTTTTT CASGLVLTGQGSGELFF
TRBD2 TRBJ2-7 TRBV7-3 . TGTGCCAGCAGCTTAGGGGGGGGATACGAGCAGTACTTC CASSLGGGYEQYF
. TRBJ2-4 TRBV5-1 . TGCGCCAGCAGCTCGCAGGGTAGTTTCAAAAACATTCAGTACTTC CASSSQGSFKNIQYF
. TRBJ2-7 TRBV27 . TGTGCCAGCAGTCTCGGGACTCGCTACGAGCAGTACTTC CASSLGTRYEQYF
. TRBJ1-1 TRBV29-1 few TGCAGCGTTGGGGTGGTCGGGGGTATGGACACTGAAGCTTTCTTT CSVGVVGGMDTEAFF
TRBD1 TRBJ2-7 TRBV5-1 . TGCGCCAGCAGCCCCGGACAGGGGGCCTACGAGCAGTACTTC CASSPGQGAYEQYF
. TRBJ2-5 TRBV7-9 few TGTGCCAGCAGCCCACAGGTGGTGTCGGGGACCCAGTACTTC CASSPQVVSGTQYF
TRBD2 TRBJ2-1 TRBV14 . TGTGCCAGCAGTGAGACGGGAGGCTCCTACAATGAGCAGTTCTTC CASSETGGSYNEQFF
TRBD2 TRBJ2-1 TRBV28 few TGTGCCAGCAGTCGTATAGCGGGAGGGGGCAATGAGCAGTTCTTC CASSRIAGGGNEQFF
. TRBJ1-6 TRBV19 few TGTGCCAGTAGTATAGAAGGAGCACCCCTCCACTTT CASSIEGAPLHF
. TRBJ2-5 TRBV9 . TGTGCCAGCAGCGTAGTCGAAGGGGCTTCTGGGACCCAGTACTTC CASSVVEGASGTQYF
TRBD2 TRBJ2-1 TRBV15 . TGTGCCACCAGCACTGTGACTAGCTTCGGTGAGCAGTTCTTC CATSTVTSFGEQFF
. TRBJ1-2 TRBV7-2 few TGTGCCAGCAGCCCCGTCAGGGCAGTCTATGGCTACACCTTC CASSPVRAVYGYTF
. TRBJ2-1 TRBV9 . TGTGCCAGCAGCCTAGAGGGGGACCCTTACAATGAGCAGTTCTTC CASSLEGDPYNEQFF
. TRBJ1-1 TRBV6-5 . TGTGCCAGTCGACAGGTCGGTGGCACTGAAGCTTTCTTT CASRQVGGTEAFF
. TRBJ2-6 TRBV5-4 . TGTGCCAGCAGCACGTCGGGGGGCTGGGGCTCTGGGGCCAACGTCCTGACTTTC CASSTSGGWGSGANVLTF
. TRBJ1-1 TRBV4-3 few TGCGCCAGCAGCCAAGTCGTTAGTTTTGGAGCTTTCTTT CASSQVVSFGAFF
TRBD2 TRBJ2-1 TRBV13 . TGTGCCAGCAGCTTATGGGCAGAGTTAGCGGGGGGGCCAGATGAGCAGTTCTTC CASSLWAELAGGPDEQFF
. TRBJ2-4 TRBV30 . TGTGCCTGGAGTGTACGGGGAAAAATAAAAAACATTCAGTACTTC CAWSVRGKIKNIQYF
. TRBJ1-3 TRBV28 . TGTGCCAGCAGCCCGGGACTCCTGCCTGGGTCTGGAAACACCATATATTTT CASSPGLLPGSGNTIYF
TRBD1 TRBJ2-7 TRBV5-1 few TGCGCCAGCAGCTTGGGACAGGGGTCCTCCTCCTACGAGCAGTACTTC CASSLGQGSSSYEQYF
TRBD1 TRBJ2-3 TRBV30 . TGTGCCTGGACCTTAATGATATCTCCGGGACAGAGCACTACCACAGATACGCAGTATTTT CAWTLMISPGQSTTTDTQYF
TRBD2 TRBJ2-1 TRBV28 . TGTGCCAGCAGTTTAGGCGGGAGTTTTAGGGGAGAGCAGTTCTTC CASSLGGSFRGEQFF
. TRBJ2-3 TRBV28 few TGTGCCAGCAGCCGCGGGGGCACAGATACGCAGTATTTT CASSRGGTDTQYF
. TRBJ2-5 TRBV7-9 few TGTGCCAGCAGCTTAGACGCGGGGCTTCAAGAGACCCAGTACTTC CASSLDAGLQETQYF
TRBD2 TRBJ2-1 TRBV5-1 . TGCGCCAGCAGCTTGGTTAGCGGGGGATTCTATGAGCAGTTCTTC CASSLVSGGFYEQFF
TRBD2 TRBJ2-3 TRBV7-9 . TGTGCCAGCAGCTTATTAGCGGGGAAAGATACGCAGTATTTT CASSLLAGKDTQYF
TRBD1 TRBJ2-7 TRBV7-6 . TGTGCCAGCAGCCTGCAGACCGGGACAGGATCAGGGGAGCAGTACTTC CASSLQTGTGSGEQYF
TRBD1 TRBJ2-5 TRBV6-5 . TGTGCCAGCAGTCGGCCGGGACAGGGGGCCGAGACCCAGTACTTC CASSRPGQGAETQYF
. TRBJ2-1 TRBV19 . TGTGCCAGTAGTATAGTAGCCCATCGAAATGAGCAGTTCTTC CASSIVAHRNEQFF
TRBD2 TRBJ2-3 TRBV20-1 . TGCAGTGCTATAAGCGGGGTAGGGTATTTT CSAISGVGYF